These 9 T cell receptor beta chains came from one sample sequenced in a study of tissue T cells after allogeneic stem cell transplantation. Repertoires were generated with immunoSEQ multiplex PCR, while TCRdb's copy carries only in-frame clones and drops some. Among some 47,000 clones listed, approximately 70% were seen once. The sequenced sample was sorted cells pooled from one or two spleens. These receptors came from a pool of C57BL/6 mice in good health.

A remark on this clone: Gene names denote mouse genes. CDR3 DNA, as far as it was read: TGTGCCAGCAGCTTCGGGACTGGGGCGTATGAACAGTAC. Translation: CASSFGTGAYEQY. The entire CDR3 protein is CASSFGTGAYEQYF. The chain has TRBV4 and TRBJ2-7; TRBD2 agrees at 10 bases. The read gets to within 1 residue of the CDR3 end, and the germline J gene fills in the rest. With 4 bases clipped from V and 4 bases from J, the junction kept 4 bases outside the gene matches. Per the germline V gene, CDR1 is LGHDT and CDR2 is YNNKQL (reference sequence). The CDR3 consists of 14 residues.

On this clone itself: Gene and germline names: mouse. The observed sequence ends 1 residue before the CDR3 terminus, with the missing tail filled in from the germline J gene. The rearrangement joins TRBV1 to TRBJ2-1; the D gene is possibly TRBD1 (6 bases). CDR3 length: 16 amino acids. Trimming removed 4 bases from V and 1 base from J, with 14 bases in between. CDR1 is NSQYPW and CDR2 is LRSPGD in the germline V gene (reference sequence). The CDR3: CTCSGPGTKNYAEQFF. The CDR3 DNA, read in part, is TGCACCTGCAGTGGACCCGGGACAAAGAACTATGCTGAGCAGTTC.

Of note for this clone: Gene names are mouse gene names. The sequenced fragment ends 1 residue before the CDR3 boundary, so the rest is inferred from the germline J gene. The V gene is TRBV16, the J gene TRBJ1-2; no clear D. From germline, CDR1 is SGHSA and CDR2 FRNQAP. V gave up 0 bases and J gave up 3 bases, with 11 bases separating them. The CDR3 runs 15 residues. Incomplete CDR3 DNA: TGTGCAAGCAGCTTAGATCTGGGCGGAGACTCCGACTACACC. This translates into CASSLDLGGDSDYT. The whole CDR3 is CASSLDLGGDSDYTF.

In regard to this clone: Gene names are mouse gene names. The read ends 1 residue before the CDR3 terminus; that terminus is restored from the germline J gene. The rearrangement joins TRBV12-2 to TRBJ1-2; TRBD1 might be the D (5 bases). V gave up 1 base and J gave up 1 base, with 6 bases separating them. This CDR3 region has 13 residues. Germline assignment: CDR1 SGHLS and CDR2 HYDKME. The chain's CDR3 is CASSLTGNSDYTF. The sequenced part of the CDR3 DNA is TGTGCCAGCTCTCTTACAGGAAACTCCGACTACACC.

Remarks on this clone: Here the gene names and germline are mouse. The DNA ends 1 residue before the CDR3 does, and the rest of the CDR3 is filled in from the germline J gene. The chain joins TRBV31 to TRBJ2-3; D call uncertain. Germline lookup yields CDR1 GKSSPN and CDR2 SITVG. V was trimmed by 1 base and J by 0 bases, leaving 8 bases between them. The CDR3 runs 14 residues. This chain's CDR3 is CAWSQGTSAETLYF. The CDR3 DNA, read in part, is TGTGCCTGGAGTCAGGGAACTAGTGCAGAAACGCTGTAT.

Only a few counts were recorded for this clone. Gene and germline names: mouse. Read coverage stops 1 residue before the CDR3 terminus; the germline J gene supplies the remainder. Distinct nucleotide sequences in the sample also encode this CDR3. This chain joins TRBV19 and TRBJ1-3; 7 bases are shared with TRBD1. The CDR3 covers 14 residues. The trim removed 1 base at V and 2 bases at J, leaving 0 bases unmatched. The germline CDR1 and CDR2 sequences are FNHDT and SITEND (reference sequence). The CDR3: CASSIQGAGNTLYF. CDR3 DNA, as far as it was read: TGTGCCAGCAGTATACAGGGGGCTGGAAATACGCTCTAT. The complete variable domain, with remaining parts taken from reference TRBV19 and TRBJ1-3, reads GGIITQTPKFLIGQEGQKLTLKCQQNFNHDTMYWYRQDSGKGLRLIYYSITENDLQKGDLSEGYDASREKKSSFSLTVTSAQKNEMAVFLCASSIQGAGNTLYFGEGSRLIVV.

A remark on this clone: Mouse germline and gene names are used. The read ends 1 residue before the CDR3 terminus; that terminus is restored from the germline J gene. This chain joins TRBV3 and TRBJ2-7, with 11 bases identical to TRBD1. CDR1 is SNHLY and CDR2 is FYNGKV in the germline V gene (reference sequence). This CDR3 is built from 14 residues. J lost 4 bases, V lost 8 bases, and 7 bases had no gene match. Partial CDR3 DNA: TGTGCCAGCGTCCGGGACAGGGGGAGGTATGAACAGTAC. Protein product: CASVRDRGRYEQY. The entire CDR3 is CASVRDRGRYEQYF.

Turning to this clone: Genes here carry mouse names. The read comes to an end 1 residue before the CDR3 does, leaving the germline J gene to fill in the end. This CDR3 is also generated by other DNA sequences in the sample. This chain uses TRBV13-2 with TRBJ2-5; maybe TRBD2 (6 bases). In germline, CDR1 is NNHNN, CDR2 SYGAGS (reference sequence). The CDR3 is made up of 13 amino acids. Trimming pared 0 bases from V and 5 bases from J, leaving 7 bases between. The covered CDR3 bases are TGTGCCAGCGGTGATGGGGACTTAGACACCCAGTAC. Translation: CASGDGDLDTQY. The whole CDR3 protein is CASGDGDLDTQYF.

As for this clone: The gene names here belong to mouse. The read ends 1 residue before the CDR3 terminus; that terminus is restored from the germline J gene. The gene calls are TRBV29 and TRBJ2-7; D uncertain. This CDR3 comprises 12 residues. Trimming removed 2 bases from V and 4 bases from J, with 6 bases in between. The germline CDR1 and CDR2 sequences are MSHET and SYDVDS. The CDR3 reads CASSLNSYEQYF. CDR3 bases read: TGTGCTAGCAGTTTAAACAGTTATGAACAGTAC.